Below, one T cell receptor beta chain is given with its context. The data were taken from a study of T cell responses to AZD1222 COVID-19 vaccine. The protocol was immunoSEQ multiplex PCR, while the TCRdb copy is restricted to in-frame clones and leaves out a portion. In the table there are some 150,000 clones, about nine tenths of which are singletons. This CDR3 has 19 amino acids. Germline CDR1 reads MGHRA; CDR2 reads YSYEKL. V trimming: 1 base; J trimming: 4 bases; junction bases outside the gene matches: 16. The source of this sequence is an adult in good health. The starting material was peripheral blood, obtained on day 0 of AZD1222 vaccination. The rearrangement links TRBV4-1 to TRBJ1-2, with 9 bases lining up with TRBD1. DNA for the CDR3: TGCGCCAGCAGCCAAGTAAGGGGTTTACAGGGGGCAATGTTCTATGGCTACACCTTC. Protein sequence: CASSQVRGLQGAMFYGYTF.